This note documents a single T cell receptor (beta chain) sequence. Its specificity is unknown. The treatment: 15 to 20 received Ad26.COV2.S at low or high dose, single or two shots; roughly five received placebo; per-sample allocation not given. On day 63 after the first injection, vaccine and placebo recipients gave samples. Wuhan-strain SARS-CoV-2 spike was expressed by the Ad26 vector that made up the vaccine. Trimming removed 2 bases from V and 4 bases from J, with 9 bases in between. Germline V gene data show CDR1 as LNHDA and CDR2 as SQIVND (reference sequence). The CDR3 sequence is 15 residues long. This sample is part of a study of Ad26.COV2.S vaccination and SARS-CoV-2 variants. Study information: Enrolled in COV1001, the donor was in the Ad26.COV2.S trial arm, which received the vaccine. Study findings and constraints: Placebo recipients trailed vaccine recipients in spike-specific TCR breadth.

TCRdb's copy holds only in-frame clones and misses some; the assay was immunoSEQ multiplex PCR. This repertoire shows hundreds of thousands of clones, less than 90% found once; its top ten account for roughly a tenth. The sequenced sample was peripheral blood, obtained in a trial of Ad26.COV2.S vaccine versus placebo. V usage is TRBV19 and J usage is TRBJ2-6, with a weak D call TRBD1 (5 bases). The clonotype comes from a person between 18 and 65 years old who received the Ad26.COV2.S COVID-19 vaccine or a placebo. The CDR3 sequence: CASSIQGTGANVLTF. In nucleotides, the CDR3 is TGTGCCAGTAGTATACAGGGAACCGGGGCCAACGTCCTGACTTTC.